The rows below give T cell receptor beta chains drawn from one sample of a study of cytomegalovirus exposure and HLA in healthy donors. Data came from immunoSEQ multiplex PCR; TCRdb stores just in-frame clones and leaves some out. The table has roughly 120,000 clones, more than 65% seen once. The sequenced sample consisted of PBMCs. Receptors were obtained from a man between 18 and 29 years old in good health and CMV-seropositive. CDR3s include the opening cysteine and the closing phenylalanine or tryptophan. D genes are given only for firm matches. Clone size is stated in some rows and not others, as once, few, many or a class when expanded.

clone_size d_call j_call v_call cdr3_aa cdr3_nt
. . TRBJ2-3 TRBV9 CASSVTTADTQYF TGTGCCAGCAGCGTCACGACTGCAGATACGCAGTATTTT
. . TRBJ1-6 TRBV19 CASSVTSNSPLHF TGTGCCAGTAGTGTGACAAGCAATTCACCCCTCCACTTT
. TRBD1 TRBJ1-6 TRBV6-1 CASSIRDRGYSPLHF TGTGCCAGCAGCATTAGGGACAGGGGGTATTCACCCCTCCACTTT
. TRBD1 TRBJ2-5 TRBV18 CASSPGDRGVETQYF TGTGCCAGCTCACCAGGGGACAGGGGAGTGGAGACCCAGTACTTC
. TRBD1 TRBJ2-5 TRBV9 CASSGAGTGGVQETQYF TGTGCCAGCAGCGGCGCAGGGACAGGGGGGGTCCAAGAGACCCAGTACTTC
. TRBD1 TRBJ2-1 TRBV14 CASSQDRDRLRSYNEQFF TGTGCCAGCAGCCAAGATCGGGACAGGCTTCGCTCCTACAATGAGCAGTTCTTC
. . TRBJ2-3 TRBV7-7 CASSQGTGSTDTQYF TGTGCTAGCAGTCAGGGGACGGGGAGCACAGATACGCAGTATTTT
few TRBD2 TRBJ2-1 TRBV5-1 CARVLAGSYNEQFF TGCGCCAGGGTACTAGCGGGGTCCTACAATGAGCAGTTCTTC
. . TRBJ1-2 TRBV9 CASSVGEGTSGYTF TGTGCCAGCAGCGTAGGGGAAGGGACAAGTGGCTACACCTTC
. . TRBJ1-5 TRBV15 CATSRDPFLSGRNQPQHF TGTGCCACCAGCAGAGACCCATTTTTGAGCGGGCGGAATCAGCCCCAGCATTTT
. . TRBJ2-7 TRBV5-1 CASSPRNRDFNEQYF TGCGCCAGCAGCCCCCGCAACAGGGATTTCAACGAGCAGTACTTC
. TRBD1 TRBJ1-4 TRBV2 CASSLPGTATNEKLFF TGTGCCAGCAGTTTACCCGGGACAGCAACTAATGAAAAACTGTTTTTT
. . TRBJ2-7 TRBV13 CASSPVGGASYEQYF TGTGCCAGCAGCCCCGTTGGGGGGGCTTCCTACGAGCAGTACTTC
. TRBD1 TRBJ2-7 TRBV28 CASSGPGQGSYEQYF TGTGCCAGCAGCGGACCGGGACAGGGGTCCTACGAGCAGTACTTC
. . TRBJ1-4 TRBV19 CASSISGANEKLFF TGTGCCAGTAGTATATCCGGGGCTAATGAAAAACTGTTTTTT
few TRBD1 TRBJ1-5 TRBV9 CASSASDRAIPNQPQHF TGTGCCAGCAGCGCCTCGGACAGGGCCATTCCCAATCAGCCCCAGCATTTT
once . TRBJ1-1 TRBV19 CASGRRGAEAFF TGTGCCAGCGGCCGCAGAGGCGCTGAAGCTTTCTTT
once TRBD2 TRBJ2-7 TRBV5-1 CASSFGGGSYEQYF TGCGCCAGCAGCTTTGGGGGGGGGTCCTACGAGCAGTACTTC
. TRBD1 TRBJ2-7 TRBV15 CATSGLTGEVNEQYF TGTGCCACCAGCGGATTGACAGGGGAAGTCAACGAGCAGTACTTC
. . TRBJ1-3 TRBV7-8 CASSLDGGINTIYF TGTGCCAGCAGCTTAGATGGGGGGATAAACACCATATATTTT
. . TRBJ2-2 TRBV7-9 CASSRADTGELFF TGTGCCAGCAGCCGAGCGGACACCGGGGAGCTGTTTTTT
few . TRBJ1-2 TRBV18 CASSPPNRARNYGYTF TGTGCCAGCTCACCACCAAACAGGGCTAGGAACTATGGCTACACCTTC
. . TRBJ1-5 TRBV30 CAWSSQGNQPQHF TGTGCCTGGAGTTCGCAGGGCAATCAGCCCCAGCATTTT
. TRBD1 TRBJ2-7 TRBV2 CASCMGYGQGAYEQYF TGTGCCAGCTGCATGGGGTACGGGCAGGGGGCTTACGAGCAGTACTTC
. TRBD2 TRBJ2-3 TRBV7-9 CASSLGIRYSGGGDTQYF TGTGCCAGCAGCTTAGGGATCAGATATAGCGGGGGCGGAGATACGCAGTATTTT
. TRBD2 TRBJ2-7 TRBV2 CASSHLADYEEQYF TGTGCCAGCAGTCATCTAGCGGACTACGAGGAGCAGTACTTC
few TRBD2 TRBJ2-7 TRBV5-1 CASSLRLAGGNEQYF TGCGCCAGCAGCTTGAGGCTAGCGGGGGGTAACGAGCAGTACTTC
. TRBD1 TRBJ1-5 TRBV6-5 CASSYSQGVANQPQHF TGTGCCAGCAGTTACTCGCAGGGGGTCGCAAATCAGCCCCAGCATTTT
. . TRBJ1-2 TRBV10-3 CAISESEANYGYTF TGTGCCATCAGTGAGTCGGAAGCGAACTATGGCTACACCTTC
. . TRBJ1-5 TRBV27 CASSLAGWGGAQHF TGTGCCAGCAGTTTGGCAGGGTGGGGTGGAGCCCAGCATTTT
. . TRBJ2-7 TRBV4-1 CASSQDLRRLPYEQYF TGCGCCAGCAGCCAAGATCTTCGGCGGCTACCCTACGAGCAGTACTTC
. . TRBJ2-7 TRBV6-1 CASSEAATGRHEQYF TGTGCCAGCAGTGAAGCTGCGACAGGTCGCCACGAGCAGTACTTC
. TRBD1 TRBJ2-3 TRBV29-1 CSVDHPTGYTDTQYF TGCAGCGTGGACCACCCGACAGGGTACACAGATACGCAGTATTTT
once . TRBJ2-1 TRBV18 CASSPPTVNEQFF TGTGCCAGCTCACCACCGACAGTCAATGAGCAGTTCTTC
few . TRBJ2-3 TRBV29-1 CSVPGHRTDTQYF TGCAGCGTCCCGGGACACCGCACAGATACGCAGTATTTT
. TRBD1 TRBJ1-1 TRBV18 CASSPRQGANTEAFF TGTGCCAGCTCACCACGTCAGGGGGCGAACACTGAAGCTTTCTTT
. . TRBJ1-1 TRBV27 CASQLDSMNTEAFF TGTGCCAGCCAGTTAGACAGCATGAACACTGAAGCTTTCTTT
once TRBD1 TRBJ1-2 TRBV10-3 CAISVGQLNYGYTF TGTGCCATCAGTGTGGGACAGTTGAACTATGGCTACACCTTC
. . TRBJ1-5 TRBV5-1 CASSLAGGQQPQHF TGCGCCAGCAGCTTGGCCGGGGGTCAACAGCCCCAGCATTTT
. . TRBJ2-7 TRBV19 CASRARDSPYEQYF TGTGCCAGTAGGGCCCGGGACTCCCCCTACGAGCAGTACTTC
. . TRBJ2-2 TRBV10-3 CAISETGTNTGELFF TGTGCCATCAGTGAGACAGGGACGAACACCGGGGAGCTGTTTTTT
. . TRBJ2-3 TRBV4-1 CASIRGSGSTDTQYF TGCGCCAGCATAAGAGGAAGCGGTAGCACAGATACGCAGTATTTT
. TRBD1 TRBJ1-1 TRBV11-2 CASSKQGQNTEAFF TGTGCCAGCAGCAAACAGGGGCAGAACACTGAAGCTTTCTTT
. . TRBJ2-7 TRBV9 CASSEGTGMGLYEQYF TGTGCCAGCAGCGAGGGAACCGGGATGGGACTTTACGAGCAGTACTTC
. TRBD1 TRBJ1-4 TRBV10-3 CAISESGRGLKLFF TGTGCCATCAGTGAGTCGGGCAGGGGGCTAAAACTGTTTTTT
once TRBD1 TRBJ2-1 TRBV6-4 CASRLQGGYNEQFF TGTGCCAGCAGATTACAGGGGGGATACAATGAGCAGTTCTTC